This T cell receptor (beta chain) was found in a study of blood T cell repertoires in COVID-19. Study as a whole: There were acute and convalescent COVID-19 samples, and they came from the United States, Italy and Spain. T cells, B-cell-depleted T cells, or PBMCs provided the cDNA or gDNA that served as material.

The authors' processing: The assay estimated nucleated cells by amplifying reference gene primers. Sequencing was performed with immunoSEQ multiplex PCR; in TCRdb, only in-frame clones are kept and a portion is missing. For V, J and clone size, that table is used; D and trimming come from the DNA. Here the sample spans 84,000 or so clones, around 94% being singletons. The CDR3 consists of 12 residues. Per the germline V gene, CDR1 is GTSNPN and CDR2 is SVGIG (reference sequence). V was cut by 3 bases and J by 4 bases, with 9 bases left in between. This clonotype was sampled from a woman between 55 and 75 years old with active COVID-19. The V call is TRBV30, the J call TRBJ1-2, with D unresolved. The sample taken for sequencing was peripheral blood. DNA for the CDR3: TGTGCCTGGAGCACGTTCGGCTATGGCTACACCTTC. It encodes CAWSTFGYGYTF.